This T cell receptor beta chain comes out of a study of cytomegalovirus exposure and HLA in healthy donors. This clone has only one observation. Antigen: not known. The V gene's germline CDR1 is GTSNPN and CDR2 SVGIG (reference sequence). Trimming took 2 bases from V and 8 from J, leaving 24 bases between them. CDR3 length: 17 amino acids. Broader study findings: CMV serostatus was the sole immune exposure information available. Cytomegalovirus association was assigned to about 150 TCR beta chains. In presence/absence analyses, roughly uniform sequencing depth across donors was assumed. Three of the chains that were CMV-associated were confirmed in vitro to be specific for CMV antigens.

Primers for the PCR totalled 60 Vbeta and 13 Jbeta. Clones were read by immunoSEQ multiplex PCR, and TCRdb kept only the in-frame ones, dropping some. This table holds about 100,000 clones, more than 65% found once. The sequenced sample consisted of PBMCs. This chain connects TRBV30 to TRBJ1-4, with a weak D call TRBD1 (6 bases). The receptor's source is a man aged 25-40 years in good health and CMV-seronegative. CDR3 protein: CAWSKSRPTGLEEKLFF. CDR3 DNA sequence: TGTGCCTGGAGTAAATCCCGCCCGACAGGTTTAGAGGAAAAACTGTTTTTT.